This entry describes one T cell receptor beta chain. This specimen belongs to a study of blood T cell repertoires in COVID-19. Study-level information: T cells, B-cell-depleted T cells, or PBMCs provided the cDNA or gDNA that served as material.

Sequenced by immunoSEQ multiplex PCR; TCRdb stores in-frame clones only, minus some. The sample carries some 190,000 clones, less than 90% recorded once. Trimming at V came to 3 bases and at J to 1 base, leaving 1 base not matched to a gene. The CDR3 is made up of 15 amino acids. CDR1 is SNHLY and CDR2 is FYNNEI in the germline V gene. The source of this sequence is a man aged 25 to 40 with acute or convalescent COVID-19. The chain is built from TRBV2 and TRBJ1-5; TRBD1 matches 9 bases. Material: peripheral blood. Here the CDR3 DNA reads TGTGCCAGCAGTGACGGGACAGGGAGCAATCAGCCCCAGCATTTT. It yields the protein CASSDGTGSNQPQHF.